This T cell receptor beta chain derives from a study of cytomegalovirus exposure and HLA in healthy donors. Study findings and constraints: Reportedly, a later analysis found an Asian-associated ancestry cluster had fewer N-insertions than the approximately 700-donor mean.

The CDR3 is 13 residues long. V dropped 3 bases and J dropped 11 bases, with 18 bases sitting between them. Germline V gives CDR1 GTSNPN, CDR2 SVGIG (reference sequence). This clone was observed once. As yet, its antigen is unknown. The PCR had 60 Vbeta and 13 Jbeta primers. Produced via immunoSEQ multiplex PCR; TCRdb's table is partial and in-frame only. The sample lists approximately 150,000 clones, around four fifths seen once, with 9% to 10% in the top ten. Participants comprised healthy donors of bone marrow. Donors counted as nominally healthy when sampled, yet unrecorded immune exposures were likely.

The source of this sequence is a man aged 18-30 years in good health and CMV-seropositive. The rearrangement links TRBV30 to TRBJ2-3, with a possible D match to TRBD2 (5 bases). The sequenced material came from PBMCs. As DNA, the CDR3 is TGTGCCTGGAGGCTAAGGTCCGGGGTCCAGCAGTATTTT. Protein sequence: CAWRLRSGVQQYF.